This TCR beta chain was captured by sequencing in a study of tumor-infiltrating lymphocytes in primary liver carcinoma. As for the study in general: Per sample, productive TCRbeta reads numbered roughly 3.5 to 7.13 million, similar across tissue types.

A primer in the constant region served to generate TCR beta cDNA from about 470 ng of total RNA. Sequencing libraries for TCR beta derived from three nested multiplex PCR rounds that used slightly modified ARM-PCR. Running about 11 cycles apiece, the first two PCR rounds relied on TRBV1-TRBV30 forward primers together with a C-beta reverse primer. TCRdb recomputed calls from the multiplex PCR reads with MiXCR, one row per CDR3 protein. The data hold 90,000 to 150,000 distinct CDR3 sequences, with around 65% observed a single time. To note about this clonotype: It is likely a read error, because the conserved phenylalanine at the end of the CDR3 is missing.

CDR1 and CDR2 from the germline V gene are SQVTM and ANQGSEA. This CDR3 comprises 16 residues. V was cut by 4 bases and J by 4 bases, with 20 bases left in between. From 20-30 mg of unsorted bulk tissue, DNA and RNA were co-extracted together. The receptor comes from a woman aged 55-69 years with primary liver carcinoma and hepatitis B virus infection. The rearrangement joins TRBV29-1 to TRBJ2-1; D might be TRBD2 (6 bases). The sequenced sample consisted of tumor-adjacent normal liver tissue. The CDR3 nucleotides read TGCAGCGTTGCAGACCCCACTAGCAAACTATACAATGAGCAGTTCCCC. Its translation: CSVADPTSKLYNEQFP.